This T cell receptor beta chain was sequenced for a study of control samples from healthy donors and cancer patients. In its sample, this clone was seen a few times. In germline, CDR1 is MNHEY, CDR2 SVGAGI. There are 14 residues in the CDR3. Trimming pared 7 bases from V and 7 bases from J, leaving 19 bases between. Profiled with immunoSEQ multiplex PCR; TCRdb holds only in-frame clones, not every one. The sample consists of about 130,000 clones, about 88% of them appearing once. The sequenced sample was blood. The sequence was collected from a man aged 50-59 years in good health. The chain has TRBV6-5 and TRBJ1-1, with D uncertain. The CDR3 loop reads CASTVGPTGSEAFF. The CDR3 DNA is TGTGCCAGCACTGTAGGGCCCACCGGGAGTGAAGCTTTCTTT.